This is a list of T cell receptor beta chains from one sample in a study of T cell responses to AZD1222 COVID-19 vaccine. The protocol was immunoSEQ multiplex PCR, while the TCRdb copy is restricted to in-frame clones and leaves out a portion. The sample contains over 55,000 clones, over 80% of which appear only once. The starting material was peripheral blood, obtained on day 0 of AZD1222 vaccination. Receptor source: an adult in good health. CDR3s include the opening cysteine and the closing phenylalanine or tryptophan. A D gene is named only where the DNA matches it firmly. Some rows mark clone size as missing; the rest say once, few, many or name a class of expanded clone.

clone_size d_call j_call v_call cdr3_nt cdr3_aa
once TRBD2 TRBJ2-1 TRBV5-6 TGTGCCAGCAGCTTGGGGACTAGCGGGGGGGCCCTTGAGCAGTTCTTC CASSLGTSGGALEQFF
NA NA TRBJ1-1 TRBV10-3 TGTGCCATCAGTGAGTCGGGGGGAGCCACTGAAGCTTTCTTT CAISESGGATEAFF
NA NA TRBJ1-6 TRBV7-2 TGTGCCAGCAGCTCAAGACTGAGAGAAAGCTCCTATAATTCACCCCTCCACTTT CASSSRLRESSYNSPLHF
NA TRBD1 TRBJ2-6 TRBV11-2 TGTGCCAGCAGCTTATTGACAGGGGGCCTCTCTGGGGCCAACGTCCTGACTTTC CASSLLTGGLSGANVLTF
NA TRBD1 TRBJ1-1 TRBV11-2 TGTGCCAGCAGCTTGCTGACAGGGTCTAACACTGAAGCTTTCTTT CASSLLTGSNTEAFF
NA NA TRBJ2-3 TRBV27 TGTGCCAGCAGTCAAAGGTTAAGCACAGATACGCAGTATTTT CASSQRLSTDTQYF
NA NA TRBJ1-2 TRBV4-3 TGCGCCAGCAGCCAAGATGGGGGCCTAAGGAGCTATGGCTACACCTTC CASSQDGGLRSYGYTF
NA TRBD1 TRBJ1-4 TRBV9 TGTGCCAGCAGCGTAGCCGGACAGGGCATGACTAATGAAAAACTGTTTTTT CASSVAGQGMTNEKLFF
NA NA TRBJ1-6 TRBV7-8 TGTGCCAGCAGCTTAGACCGCTATTCACCCCTCCACTTT CASSLDRYSPLHF
NA TRBD1 TRBJ2-3 TRBV10-3 TGTGCCACCTCGACAGGGGGATACACAGATACGCAGTATTTT CATSTGGYTDTQYF
NA NA TRBJ2-5 TRBV2 TGTGCCAGCAGTGAACTAGGACAAGAGACCCAGTACTTC CASSELGQETQYF
once NA TRBJ1-6 TRBV11-3 TGTGCCAGCAGCATCCTAGTAGGGGTTTTCGGTTCACCCCTCCACTTT CASSILVGVFGSPLHF
NA TRBD2 TRBJ2-2 TRBV19 TGTGCCAGTAGTTGGGCTAGCGGGGATTACACCGGGGAGCTGTTTTTT CASSWASGDYTGELFF
NA NA TRBJ1-2 TRBV2 TGTGCCAGCAGTGAGGGGGTCGGGAGTGGCTACACCTTC CASSEGVGSGYTF
NA NA TRBJ1-2 TRBV11-2 TGTGCCAGCAGCTTTAGTTTGTATGGCTACACCTTC CASSFSLYGYTF
NA TRBD2 TRBJ2-7 TRBV4-1 TGCGCCAGCAGCCAAGGGGTGAGCGGGGCTAGCTCCTACGAGCAGTACTTC CASSQGVSGASSYEQYF
NA NA TRBJ2-2 TRBV7-2 TGTGCCAGCAGCACACCTCAGGGCCGCTTGAACACCGGGGAGCTGTTTTTT CASSTPQGRLNTGELFF